The next 25 T cell receptor beta chains were all read from a single sample in a study of STAT5B mutations in CD4+ large granular lymphocyte leukemia. The protocol was immunoSEQ multiplex PCR, while the TCRdb copy is restricted to in-frame clones and leaves out a portion. Among 25,000 to 40,000 clones listed, about 74% were seen once. Source material: CD4+ T cells from blood buffy coats. The source is a human donor in good health.

About this clone itself: Compared with germline, one end of the junction differs, possibly owing to a read error. This rearrangement joins TRBV28 to TRBJ2-4, with D perhaps TRBD1 or TRBD2 (6 bases each). Germline assignment: CDR1 MDHEN and CDR2 SYDVKM. The CDR3 has 14 residues. The CDR3 region is CASSLRGRGPRGDF. CDR3 in DNA: TGTGCCAGCAGTTTAAGGGGACGGGGGCCACGAGGGGACTTC.

The CDR3: CASQKAGNNYGYTF. Here the CDR3 DNA reads TGTGCCAGCCAGAAAGCAGGGAATAACTATGGCTACACCTTC. The gene calls are TRBV6-5 and TRBJ1-2; a possible D gene is TRBD1 (5 bases). Per the germline V gene, CDR1 is MNHEY and CDR2 is SVGAGI. The CDR3 covers 14 residues. V lost 8 bases and J lost 1, with 14 bases in between.

This clone came up once. The gene calls are TRBV15 and TRBJ2-5; D tentatively reads TRBD1 or TRBD2 (5 bases each). Germline lookup yields CDR1 LNHNV and CDR2 YYDKDF (reference sequence). V shed 0 bases and J shed 7 bases, with 18 bases lying between them. The CDR3 covers 16 residues. CDR3 nucleotide sequence: TGTGCCACCAGCAGAGATCTGTTGGGGCCGGCGGGGACCCAGTACTTC. Encoded protein: CATSRDLLGPAGTQYF.

J is TRBJ1-3 and V is TRBV5-4, with D possibly TRBD1 on 5 matching bases. Trimming stripped 2 bases from V and 2 bases from J, with 14 bases between. CDR1 is SGHNT and CDR2 is YYREEE in the germline V gene (reference sequence). This CDR3 contains 16 residues. CDR3 nucleotides: TGTGCCAGCAGCTTTACATCAGGGCTCACTGGAAACACCATATATTTT. Translation: CASSFTSGLTGNTIYF.

J is TRBJ1-5 and V is TRBV5-8; D might be TRBD1 (5 bases). V was clipped by 4 bases and J by 7 bases, with 9 bases between them. This CDR3 comprises 12 residues. Germline V gene sequence: CDR1 SGHTS, CDR2 YDEGEE. CDR3 loop: CASSQGVQPQHF. The CDR3 nucleotides are TGTGCCAGCAGCCAGGGTGTCCAGCCCCAGCATTTT.

This chain uses TRBV5-6 with TRBJ1-2; a weak D match, TRBD1 (5 bases). Germline CDR1 SGHDT, CDR2 YYEEEE. This CDR3 has 18 residues. V was pared by 3 bases and J by 0 bases, with 21 bases between. In DNA form, the CDR3 reads TGTGCCAGCAGCTCATTTTTTGGCCAGGGAGGGTCTAACTATGGCTACACCTTC. Its protein product is CASSSFFGQGGSNYGYTF.

This chain uses TRBV10-3 with TRBJ1-1; 9 bases are shared with TRBD1. The junction had 10 bases not matched to a gene; V was cut back by 5 bases and J by 0 bases. From germline, CDR1 is ENHRY and CDR2 SYGVKD. CDR3 length equals 17 residues. This CDR3 is CAISYRQGEGLNTEAFF. The CDR3 DNA follows: TGTGCCATCAGTTACCGACAGGGGGAAGGTCTGAACACTGAAGCTTTCTTT.

About this clone: In the same sample, other DNA sequences code for this CDR3. The chain has TRBV5-4 and TRBJ2-1; 9 positions match TRBD2. Germline CDR1 reads SGHNT; CDR2 reads YYREEE (reference sequence). Unmatched junction bases numbered 8, after V lost 4 bases and J lost 6 bases. The length of the CDR3 is 15 residues. This CDR3 reads CASSPGLAELNEQFF. The CDR3 coding sequence is TGTGCCAGCAGCCCGGGACTAGCAGAACTCAATGAGCAGTTCTTC. The full variable domain, in which reference TRBV5-4 and TRBJ2-1 provide the parts outside the CDR3, is ETGVTQSPTHLIKTRGQQVTLRCSSQSGHNTVSWYQQALGQGPQFIFQYYREEENGRGNFPPRFSGLQFPNYSSELNVNALELDDSALYLCASSPGLAELNEQFFGPGTRLTVL.

The rearrangement joins TRBV5-8 to TRBJ2-2; the D gene is possibly TRBD2 (5 bases). Trimming left V 3 bases short and J 6 bases short, with 9 bases between. Germline CDR1 is SGHTS and CDR2 is YDEGEE. CDR3 length equals 13 residues. The CDR3 bases are TGTGCCAGCAGCTATTTTAGCGCCGGGGAGCTGTTTTTT. This translates into CASSYFSAGELFF.

V usage is TRBV6-6 and J usage is TRBJ1-6, with TRBD1 matching over 7 bases. Trimming at V came to 7 bases and at J to 7 bases, leaving 13 bases not matched to a gene. Germline CDR1 reads MNHNY; CDR2 reads SVGAGI (reference sequence). This CDR3 region has 16 residues. The CDR3 region is CASTTDRDARNSPLHF. The CDR3 DNA is TGTGCCAGCACCACTGACAGGGATGCGCGGAATTCACCCCTCCACTTT.

A few counts support this clone. The V call is TRBV19, the J call TRBJ1-1; no clear D. The germline V gene has CDR1 LNHDA and CDR2 SQIVND (reference sequence). V lost 5 bases and J 7 bases, leaving 11 bases between the germline ends. This CDR3 comprises 12 residues. CDR3 DNA: TGTGCCAGTAGTTCTCAGCGGAATGAAGCTTTCTTT. Amino acid sequence: CASSSQRNEAFF.

The V and J genes are TRBV2 and TRBJ1-3, with D possibly being TRBD1 (5 bases). Germline V gene lookup returns CDR1 SNHLY and CDR2 FYNNEI. The CDR3 consists of 16 residues. V was clipped by 4 bases and J by 1 base, with 14 bases between them. The DNA for the CDR3 is TGTGCCAGCAGTGTGTTACGCCCAGGGTCTGGAAACACCATATATTTT. Amino acids: CASSVLRPGSGNTIYF.

The chain recombines TRBV5-1 with TRBJ2-5; D is perhaps TRBD1 (5 bases). The CDR3 contains 15 residues. From germline, CDR1 is SGHRS and CDR2 YFSETQ. Trimming pared 3 bases from V and 5 bases from J, leaving 17 bases between. In nucleotides, the CDR3 is TGCGCCAGCAGCTCCGACCTTCGTGCAGGGGAGACCCAGTACTTC. It is translated as CASSSDLRAGETQYF.

V and J are TRBV18 and TRBJ2-7; 8 nucleotides match TRBD1. CDR1 and CDR2 from the germline V gene are KGHSH and LQKENI. This CDR3 has 16 amino acids. The junction had 15 bases not matched to a gene; V was cut back by 4 bases and J by 7 bases. CDR3 in DNA: TGTGCCAGCTCACTCCAGACAGGGGCGGCTGGAGGGGAGCAGTACTTC. Its translation: CASSLQTGAAGGEQYF.

The genes are TRBV19 and TRBJ2-2; D is perhaps TRBD1 (6 bases). Germline CDR1 reads LNHDA; CDR2 reads SQIVND (reference sequence). The CDR3 runs 16 residues. V lost 2 bases and J lost 4, with 14 bases in between. CDR3 bases: TGTGCCAGTAGTATATACAGGGTTGGGAGCACCGGGGAGCTGTTTTTT. Translating gives CASSIYRVGSTGELFF.

This rearrangement joins TRBV5-5 to TRBJ1-1; no firm D call. The CDR3 covers 13 residues. V shed 0 bases and J shed 2 bases, with 5 bases lying between them. Germline V lookup: CDR1 SGHKS, CDR2 YYEKEE (reference sequence). The CDR3 nucleotides read TGTGCCAGCAGCTTGGACCTAAACACTGAAGCTTTCTTT. This sequence encodes CASSLDLNTEAFF.

In nucleotides, the CDR3 is TGTGCCAGCAGTAAAACCGGGACACCGAACACTGAAGCTTTCTTT. Translation: CASSKTGTPNTEAFF. J is TRBJ1-1 and V is TRBV28, with a possible D match to TRBD1 (6 bases). The V gene lost 5 bases and the J gene lost 1 base, with 14 bases spanning the gap. The CDR3 sequence is 15 residues long. Germline lookup yields CDR1 MDHEN and CDR2 SYDVKM.

The V call is TRBV6-1, the J call TRBJ1-3; weak D call: TRBD1 (5 bases). Trimming cost V 0 bases and J 4 bases, with 22 bases left between them. Germline V lookup: CDR1 MNHNS, CDR2 SASEGT. CDR3 length: 19 amino acids. CDR3 residues: CASSEARGVVTARGNTIYF. The DNA for the CDR3 is TGTGCCAGCAGTGAAGCGCGTGGTGTGGTGACAGCGAGGGGAAACACCATATATTTT.

This chain uses TRBV30 with TRBJ1-6; 8 bases align to TRBD1. CDR3 length equals 22 residues. V lost 1 base to trimming and J lost 9 bases; unmatched junction nucleotides: 29. CDR1 is GTSNPN and CDR2 is SVGIG in the germline V gene (reference sequence). The CDR3 loop is CAWSATPGQGGHYTSQSSPLHF. DNA of the CDR3: TGTGCCTGGAGTGCTACCCCCGGACAGGGAGGACATTACACTAGCCAGAGTTCACCCCTCCACTTT.

This clone was counted a single time. The rearrangement joins TRBV18 to TRBJ1-2; 8 bases agree with TRBD1. The ends lost 0 bases at V and 8 bases at J; junction bases unmatched: 8. The CDR3 contains 15 residues. Germline lookup yields CDR1 KGHSH and CDR2 LQKENI. The CDR3 DNA reads TGTGCCAGCTCACCACCCCCCAGGGGGCCACGGGGCTACACCTTC. Its protein is CASSPPPRGPRGYTF.

This rearrangement joins TRBV15 to TRBJ1-6; D is ambiguous. Trimming pared 0 bases from V and 6 bases from J, leaving 12 bases between. The CDR3 is 16 amino acids. CDR1 is LNHNV and CDR2 is YYDKDF in the germline V gene (reference sequence). CDR3 sequence: CATSRDPGRLNSPLHF. The CDR3 DNA sequence: TGTGCCACCAGCAGAGATCCTGGCAGGCTTAATTCACCCCTCCACTTT.

The chain links TRBV11-2 to TRBJ2-7; maybe TRBD2 (6 bases). V gave up 5 bases and J gave up 2 bases, with 13 bases separating them. This CDR3 spans 14 amino acids. Germline V gene sequence: CDR1 SGHAT, CDR2 FQNNGV. This chain's CDR3 is CASSMGLIPYEQYF. The CDR3 DNA reads as TGTGCCAGCAGCATGGGACTGATACCCTACGAGCAGTACTTC. Looking up the rest from reference TRBV11-2 and TRBJ2-7 gives the full variable domain: EAGVAQSPRYKIIEKRQSVAFWCNPISGHATLYWYQQILGQGPKLLIQFQNNGVVDDSQLPKDRFSAERLKGVDSTLKIQPAKLEDSAVYLCASSMGLIPYEQYFGPGTRLTVT.

The chain joins TRBV2 to TRBJ1-1; 9 nucleotides agree with TRBD1. The CDR3 extends over 14 amino acids. Germline CDR1 and CDR2: SNHLY and FYNNEI. Germline trimming cut 8 bases from V and 0 bases from J; bases unmatched to any gene: 4. CDR3 DNA: TGTGCCAGCGGGACAGGGCCGCTGAACACTGAAGCTTTCTTT. Its translation: CASGTGPLNTEAFF.

The V gene is TRBV18, the J gene TRBJ2-2; D gene uncertain. There are 14 residues in the CDR3. Per the germline V gene, CDR1 is KGHSH and CDR2 is LQKENI. V lost 4 bases to trimming and J lost 3 bases, with 9 bases between them. CDR3 nucleotide sequence: TGTGCCAGCTCACTGGACGGATACACCGGGGAGCTGTTTTTT. It translates to CASSLDGYTGELFF.

The chain has TRBV30 and TRBJ2-6; 11 bases line up with TRBD1. This CDR3 region has 15 residues. Per germline, CDR1 GTSNPN and CDR2 SVGIG (reference sequence). V shed 5 bases, J shed 1 base, and the junction held 1 base outside the gene matches. The CDR3 region has the DNA TGTGCCTGGGGACAGGGGGCTTCTGGGGCCAACGTCCTGACTTTC. Amino acid sequence: CAWGQGASGANVLTF. The entire variable domain, with the rest obtained from reference TRBV30 and TRBJ2-6, is as follows: SQTIHQWPATLVQPVGSPLSLECTVEGTSNPNLYWYRQAAGRGLQLLFYSVGIGQISSEVPQNLSASRPQDRQFILSSKKLLLSDSGFYLCAWGQGASGANVLTFGAGSRLTVL.